A single T cell receptor (beta chain) is shown here with its context. The antigen is not known. PBMCs were isolated from a roughly 10 ml sample of fresh peripheral blood. The data stem from a study of Graves' ophthalmopathy and Graves' hyperthyroidism. Overall study findings and caveats: Ophthalmopathy cases were distinguished from stable hyperthyroidism by a 13-signature model, reaching over 85% sensitivity and 81.08% specificity. With around 69% sensitivity and roughly 76% specificity, the model predicted ophthalmopathy progression.

Germline V gene lookup returns CDR1 LGHNT and CDR2 FRNRAP. The CDR3 length is 13 residues. Between the trimmed V and J ends, which lost 5 bases and 9 bases, there was a span of 14 bases. RNA transcripts were the source from which TCR beta CDR3 regions were amplified. Following a first-round RT-PCR that used HTBI primers, a second-round multiplex PCR was carried out. TCRdb fed the multiplex PCR reads into MiXCR, producing one record per CDR3 protein. The sample lists 350,000 to 450,000 distinct CDR3 sequences, around a fifth seen once, with 2.5% to 3% in the top ten. The sequence was collected from a woman aged 18-29 years with stable Graves' hyperthyroidism. The V gene is TRBV12-5, the J gene TRBJ1-5, with D perhaps matching TRBD1 (6 bases). What was sequenced was peripheral blood. The chain's CDR3 is CASGVGGSAPQHF. The CDR3 DNA is TGTGCTAGTGGTGTGGGGGGCTCGGCGCCCCAGCATTTT.